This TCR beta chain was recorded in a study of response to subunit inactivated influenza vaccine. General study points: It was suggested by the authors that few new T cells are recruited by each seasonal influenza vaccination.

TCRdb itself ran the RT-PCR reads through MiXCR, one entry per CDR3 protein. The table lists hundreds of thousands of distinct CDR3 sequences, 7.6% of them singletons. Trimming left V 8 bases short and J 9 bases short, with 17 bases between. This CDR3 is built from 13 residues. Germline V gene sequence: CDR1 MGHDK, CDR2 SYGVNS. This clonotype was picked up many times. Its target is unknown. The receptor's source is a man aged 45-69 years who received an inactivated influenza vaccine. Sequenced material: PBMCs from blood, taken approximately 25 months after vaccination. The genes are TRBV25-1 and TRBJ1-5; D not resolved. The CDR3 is CASRRTSDSPQHF. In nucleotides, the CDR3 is TGTGCCAGCCGACGGACGTCCGATTCGCCCCAGCATTTT.